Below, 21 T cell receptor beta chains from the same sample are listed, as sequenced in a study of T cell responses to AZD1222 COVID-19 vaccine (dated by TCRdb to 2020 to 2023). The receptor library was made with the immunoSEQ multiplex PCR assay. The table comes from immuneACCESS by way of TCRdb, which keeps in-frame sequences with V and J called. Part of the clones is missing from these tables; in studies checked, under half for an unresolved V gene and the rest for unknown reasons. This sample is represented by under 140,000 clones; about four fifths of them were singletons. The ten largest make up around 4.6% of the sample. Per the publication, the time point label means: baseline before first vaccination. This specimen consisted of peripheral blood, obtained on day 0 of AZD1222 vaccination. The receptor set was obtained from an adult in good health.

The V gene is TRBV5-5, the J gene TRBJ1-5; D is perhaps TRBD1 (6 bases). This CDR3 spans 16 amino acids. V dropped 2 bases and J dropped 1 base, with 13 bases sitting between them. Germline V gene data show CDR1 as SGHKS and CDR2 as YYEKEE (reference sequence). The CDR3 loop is CASSFETGASNQPQHF. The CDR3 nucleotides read TGTGCCAGCAGCTTCGAAACGGGGGCGAGCAATCAGCCCCAGCATTTT.

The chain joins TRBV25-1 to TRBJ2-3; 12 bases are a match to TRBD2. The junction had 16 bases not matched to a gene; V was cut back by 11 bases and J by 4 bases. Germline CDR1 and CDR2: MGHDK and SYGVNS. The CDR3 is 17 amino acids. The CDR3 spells CASQVGKTSGSSDTQYF. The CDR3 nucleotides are TGTGCCTCCCAGGTGGGGAAGACTAGCGGGAGTTCAGATACGCAGTATTTT.

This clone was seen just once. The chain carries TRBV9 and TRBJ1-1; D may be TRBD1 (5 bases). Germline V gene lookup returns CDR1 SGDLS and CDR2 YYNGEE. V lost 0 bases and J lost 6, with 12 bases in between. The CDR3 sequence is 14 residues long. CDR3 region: CASSVGRLGAEAFF. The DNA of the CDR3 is TGTGCCAGCAGCGTAGGTCGTTTGGGGGCTGAAGCTTTCTTT.

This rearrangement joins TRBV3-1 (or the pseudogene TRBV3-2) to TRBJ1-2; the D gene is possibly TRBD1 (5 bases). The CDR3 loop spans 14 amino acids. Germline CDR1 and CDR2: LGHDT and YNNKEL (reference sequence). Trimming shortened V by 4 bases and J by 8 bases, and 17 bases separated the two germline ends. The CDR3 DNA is TGTGCCAGCAGCCGGGGAAGTTCGGGGGTGGGCTACACCTTC. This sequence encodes CASSRGSSGVGYTF.

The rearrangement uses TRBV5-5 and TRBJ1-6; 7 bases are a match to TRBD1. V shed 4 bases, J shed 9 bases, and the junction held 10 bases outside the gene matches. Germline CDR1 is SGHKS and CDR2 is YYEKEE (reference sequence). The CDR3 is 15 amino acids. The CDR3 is CASSRAIQGRSPLHF. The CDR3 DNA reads TGTGCCAGCAGCCGGGCGATACAGGGGCGTTCACCCCTCCACTTT.

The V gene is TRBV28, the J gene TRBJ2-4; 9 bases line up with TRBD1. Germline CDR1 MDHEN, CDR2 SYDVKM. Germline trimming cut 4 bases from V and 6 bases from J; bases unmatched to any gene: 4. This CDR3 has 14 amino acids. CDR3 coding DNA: TGTGCCAGCAGTTCTAAGGACAGGGGAAACATTCAGTACTTC. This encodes CASSSKDRGNIQYF.

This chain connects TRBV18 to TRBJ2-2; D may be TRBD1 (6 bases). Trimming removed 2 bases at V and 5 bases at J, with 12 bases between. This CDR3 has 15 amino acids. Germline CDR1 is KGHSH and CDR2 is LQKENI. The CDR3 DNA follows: TGTGCCAGCTCACCATATAAGCAGGGGACCGGGGAGCTGTTTTTT. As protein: CASSPYKQGTGELFF.

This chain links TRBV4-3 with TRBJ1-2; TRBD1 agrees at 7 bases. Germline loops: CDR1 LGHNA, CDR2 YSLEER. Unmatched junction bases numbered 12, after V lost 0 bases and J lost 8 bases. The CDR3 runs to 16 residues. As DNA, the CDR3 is TGCGCCAGCAGCCAAGACTGGGCCGGGACAGTGTGGGGCTACACCTTC. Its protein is CASSQDWAGTVWGYTF.

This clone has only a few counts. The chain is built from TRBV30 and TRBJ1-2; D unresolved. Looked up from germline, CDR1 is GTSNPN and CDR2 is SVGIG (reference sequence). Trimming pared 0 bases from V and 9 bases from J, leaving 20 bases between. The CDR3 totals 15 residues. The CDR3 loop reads CAWSVVPLTGRSYTF. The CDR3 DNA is TGTGCCTGGAGTGTAGTCCCACTCACCGGGAGGAGCTACACCTTC.

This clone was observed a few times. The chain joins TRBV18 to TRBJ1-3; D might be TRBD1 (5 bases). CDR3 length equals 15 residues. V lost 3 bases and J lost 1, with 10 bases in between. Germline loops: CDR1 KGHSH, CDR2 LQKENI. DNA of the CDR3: TGTGCCAGCTCACCGCAGGAGGGGTCTGGAAACACCATATATTTT. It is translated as CASSPQEGSGNTIYF.

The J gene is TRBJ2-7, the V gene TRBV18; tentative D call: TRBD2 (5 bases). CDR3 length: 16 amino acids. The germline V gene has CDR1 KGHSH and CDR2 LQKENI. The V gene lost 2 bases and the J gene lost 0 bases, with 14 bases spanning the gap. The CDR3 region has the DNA TGTGCCAGCTCACCAGGGGTGACGGGGAGCTCCTACGAGCAGTACTTC. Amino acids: CASSPGVTGSSYEQYF.

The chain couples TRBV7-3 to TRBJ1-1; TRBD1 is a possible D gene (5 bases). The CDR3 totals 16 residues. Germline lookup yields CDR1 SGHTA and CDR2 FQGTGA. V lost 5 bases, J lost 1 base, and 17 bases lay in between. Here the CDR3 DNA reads TGTGCCAGCAGCCCTGGAGGGGCTGGCGGGAACACTGAAGCTTTCTTT. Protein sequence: CASSPGGAGGNTEAFF.

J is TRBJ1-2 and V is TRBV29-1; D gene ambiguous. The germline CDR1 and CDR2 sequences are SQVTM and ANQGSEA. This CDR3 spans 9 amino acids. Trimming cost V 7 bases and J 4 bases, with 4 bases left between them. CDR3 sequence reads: CSAGYGYTF. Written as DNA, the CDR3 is TGCAGCGCTGGCTATGGCTACACCTTC.

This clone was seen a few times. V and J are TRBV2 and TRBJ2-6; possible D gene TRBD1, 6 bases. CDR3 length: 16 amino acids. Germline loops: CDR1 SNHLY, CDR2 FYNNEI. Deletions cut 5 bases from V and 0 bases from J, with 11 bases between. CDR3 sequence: CASSLDSSSGANVLTF. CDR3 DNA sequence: TGTGCCAGCAGTTTGGACAGCAGCTCTGGGGCCAACGTCCTGACTTTC.

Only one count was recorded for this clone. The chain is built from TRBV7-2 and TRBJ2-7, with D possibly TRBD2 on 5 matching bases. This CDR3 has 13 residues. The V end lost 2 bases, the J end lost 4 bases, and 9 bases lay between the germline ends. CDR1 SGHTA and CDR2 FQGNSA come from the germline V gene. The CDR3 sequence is CASSLNRGYEQYF. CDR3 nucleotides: TGTGCCAGCAGCTTAAATAGAGGGTACGAGCAGTACTTC.

CDR3 sequence (DNA): TGTGCCAGCAGCTGGGGGAATTATGGCTACACCTTC. Translated, it gives CASSWGNYGYTF. This chain connects TRBV7-9 to TRBJ1-2; TRBD1 is a possible D gene (5 bases). V lost 4 bases to trimming and J lost 5 bases, with 8 bases between them. Germline V gives CDR1 SEHNR, CDR2 FQNEAQ (reference sequence). The CDR3 contains 12 residues.

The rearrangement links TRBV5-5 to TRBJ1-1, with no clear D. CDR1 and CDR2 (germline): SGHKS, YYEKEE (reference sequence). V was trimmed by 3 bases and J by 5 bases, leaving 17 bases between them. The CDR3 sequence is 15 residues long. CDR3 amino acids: CASSSYGGPGTEAFF. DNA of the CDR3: TGTGCCAGCAGCTCGTATGGTGGACCGGGGACTGAAGCTTTCTTT.

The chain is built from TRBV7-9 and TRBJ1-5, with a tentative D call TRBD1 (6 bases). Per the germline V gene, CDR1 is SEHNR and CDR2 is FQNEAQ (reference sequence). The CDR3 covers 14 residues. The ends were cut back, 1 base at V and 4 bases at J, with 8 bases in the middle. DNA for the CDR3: TGTGCCAGCAGCTTAGGGACAGTTAATCAGCCCCAGCATTTT. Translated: CASSLGTVNQPQHF. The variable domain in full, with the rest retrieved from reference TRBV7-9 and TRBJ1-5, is DTGVSQNPRHKITKRGQNVTFRCDPISEHNRLYWYRQTLGQGPEFLTYFQNEAQLEKSRLLSDRFSAERPKGSFSTLEIQRTEQGDSAMYLCASSLGTVNQPQHFGDGTRLSIL.

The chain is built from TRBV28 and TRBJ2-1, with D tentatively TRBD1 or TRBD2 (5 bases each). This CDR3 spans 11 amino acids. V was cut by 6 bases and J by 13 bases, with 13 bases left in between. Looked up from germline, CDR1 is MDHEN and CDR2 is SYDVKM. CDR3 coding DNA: TGTGCCAGCAGAAACGGGACCCAACAGTTCTTC. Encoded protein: CASRNGTQQFF.

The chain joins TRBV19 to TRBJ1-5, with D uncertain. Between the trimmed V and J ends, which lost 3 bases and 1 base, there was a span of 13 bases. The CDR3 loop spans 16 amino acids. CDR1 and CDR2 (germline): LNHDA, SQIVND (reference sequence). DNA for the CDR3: TGTGCCAGTAGTATTCTGTCAGCCTTCAGCAATCAGCCCCAGCATTTT. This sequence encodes CASSILSAFSNQPQHF.

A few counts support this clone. The CDR3 DNA follows: TGCGCCAGCAGCCAAGGTAGAAACTTCAATCAGCCCCAGCATTTT. Translating gives CASSQGRNFNQPQHF. V gene TRBV4-3 combines with J gene TRBJ1-5; D remains unclear. Germline lookup yields CDR1 LGHNA and CDR2 YSLEER. The CDR3 covers 15 residues. V shed 1 base and J shed 3 bases, with 10 bases lying between them.